The clone carrying this T cell receptor (beta chain) was recorded at least ten times. Its target is not known. This record belongs to a study of spatial heterogeneity in lung cancer. Study-wide background: There were, on average, more than 8.5 raw-read appearances for each unique TCR and UMI combination. Overall study findings and caveats: Resection blood, more than follow-up blood, showed ubiquitous expanded tumor TCRs.

TCRdb re-derived calls from the 5' RACE reads in MiXCR, one entry per CDR3 protein. The data contain 24,000 or so distinct CDR3 sequences, approximately 6.6% of them seen just once; the ten biggest clones take up around an eighth. CDR3 length: 14 residues. The V end lost 0 bases, the J end lost 2 bases, and 9 bases lay between the germline ends. Per germline, CDR1 SGHRS and CDR2 YFSETQ. Documented time point: sample taken at primary tumor resection. Whole RNA from tumor, nontumor lung or frozen PBMC was sequenced unsorted. The rearrangement uses TRBV5-1 and TRBJ2-7, with D perhaps TRBD2 (5 bases). Material: PBMCs, obtained at surgery. The origin of this receptor is a male donor with early-stage non-small cell lung cancer. This CDR3 is CASSLASGTYEQYV. The CDR3 coding sequence is TGCGCCAGCAGCTTGGCCAGCGGTACCTACGAGCAGTACGTC.